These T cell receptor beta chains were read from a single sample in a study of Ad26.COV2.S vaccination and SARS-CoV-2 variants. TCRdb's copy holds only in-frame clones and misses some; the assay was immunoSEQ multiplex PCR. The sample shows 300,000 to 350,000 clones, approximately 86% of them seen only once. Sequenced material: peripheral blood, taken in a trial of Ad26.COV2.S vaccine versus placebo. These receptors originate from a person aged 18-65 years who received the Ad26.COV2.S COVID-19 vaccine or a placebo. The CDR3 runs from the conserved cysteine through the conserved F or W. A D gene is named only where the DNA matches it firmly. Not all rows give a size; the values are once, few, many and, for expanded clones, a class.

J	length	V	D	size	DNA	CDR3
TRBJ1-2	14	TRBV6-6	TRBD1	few	TGTGCCAGCAGTCCCGCCCGGGACAGGGGGAGCTACACCTTC	CASSPARDRGSYTF
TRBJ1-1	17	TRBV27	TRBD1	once	TGTGCCAGCAGTCAGAGACAGGGACGGGGGAAGAACACTGAAGCTTTCTTT	CASSQRQGRGKNTEAFF
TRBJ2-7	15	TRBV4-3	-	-	TGCGCCAGCAGCCTTTCCGGGACGCCTCCCTACGAGCAGTACTTC	CASSLSGTPPYEQYF
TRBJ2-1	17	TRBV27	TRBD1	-	TGTGCCAGCAGTACACCGCGAGGGCAGGGGGCCTTCGATGAGCAGTTCTTC	CASSTPRGQGAFDEQFF
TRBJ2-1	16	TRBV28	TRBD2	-	TGTGCCAGCAGTTTAACTAGCGGACTATTCAACAATGAGCAGTTCTTC	CASSLTSGLFNNEQFF
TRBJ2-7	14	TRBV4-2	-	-	TGTGCCAGCAGCCCCCTCCGTCACGCCGAAGAGCAGTACTTC	CASSPLRHAEEQYF
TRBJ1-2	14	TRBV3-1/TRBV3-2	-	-	TGTGCCAGCAGCCAGGAAGGGTGGGGGTATGGCTACACCTTC	CASSQEGWGYGYTF
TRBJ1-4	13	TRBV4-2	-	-	TGTGCCAGCAGCCAGCAATGGCTTGAAAAACTGTTTTTT	CASSQQWLEKLFF
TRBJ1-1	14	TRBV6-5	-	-	TGTGCCAGCCTCACGGGCGGAAAGAACACTGAAGCTTTCTTT	CASLTGGKNTEAFF
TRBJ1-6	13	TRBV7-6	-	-	TGTGCCAGCAGCCAAGTGGTCGATTCACCCCTCCACTTT	CASSQVVDSPLHF
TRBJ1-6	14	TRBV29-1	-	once	TGCAGCGTCGCCGTTATATCGGGAAATTCACCCCTCCACTTT	CSVAVISGNSPLHF
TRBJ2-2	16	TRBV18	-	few	TGTGCCAGCTCACCCCCTAACGTAGGGGACACCGGGGAGCTGTTTTTT	CASSPPNVGDTGELFF
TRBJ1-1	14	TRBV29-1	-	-	TGCAGCGTTGACCCTCGGCAGGGCAGCACTGAAGCTTTCTTT	CSVDPRQGSTEAFF
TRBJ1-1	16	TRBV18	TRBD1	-	TGTGCCAGCTCATCAGGGGGCCCCACTATCAACACTGAAGCTTTCTTT	CASSSGGPTINTEAFF
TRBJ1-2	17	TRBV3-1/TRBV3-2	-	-	TGTGCCAGCAGCCAAGGGACAGCGAAGACGCAAGGCTATGGCTACACCTTC	CASSQGTAKTQGYGYTF
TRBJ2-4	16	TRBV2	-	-	TGTGCCAGCAGTGTTGGGACGGTTCTTACCAAAAACATTCAGTACTTC	CASSVGTVLTKNIQYF
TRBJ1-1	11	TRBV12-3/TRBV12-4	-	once	TGTGCCAGCAGCCGAGGGGTTTCAGCTTTCTTT	CASSRGVSAFF
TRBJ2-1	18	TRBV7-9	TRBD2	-	TGTGCCAGCAGCTCCCTGAGGGCAGCGGGAAGCTCCTACAATGAGCAGTTCTTC	CASSSLRAAGSSYNEQFF
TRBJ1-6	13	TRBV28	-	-	TGTGCCAGCTGGGAGGGCTGGGATTCACCCCTCCACTTT	CASWEGWDSPLHF
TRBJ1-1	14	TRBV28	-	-	TGTGCCAGCAGTGAAGCTAACCTGAACACTGAAGCTTTCTTT	CASSEANLNTEAFF
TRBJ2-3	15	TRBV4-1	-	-	TGCGCCAGCACCACCCTATGGGGGCGCACAGATACGCAGTATTTT	CASTTLWGRTDTQYF
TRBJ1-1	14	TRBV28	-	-	TGTGCCAGCAGTTTAACAGGGATGAACACTGAAGCTTTCTTT	CASSLTGMNTEAFF
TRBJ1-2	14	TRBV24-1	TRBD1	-	TGTGCCACCAGTGATTTGGACAGGGTGGATGGCTACACCTTC	CATSDLDRVDGYTF
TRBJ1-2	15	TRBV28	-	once	TGTGCCAGCAGTTCCCCGGGACGGGGATTGTATGGCTACACCTTC	CASSSPGRGLYGYTF
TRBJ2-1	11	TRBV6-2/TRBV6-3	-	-	TGTGCCAGCAGTACTGGGGGGGCCGGGTTCTTC	CASSTGGAGFF
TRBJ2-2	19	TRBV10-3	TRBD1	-	TGTGCCATCAGTGAGCCGTTCCCCCGGGACAGACCAAACACCGGGGAGCTGTTTTTT	CAISEPFPRDRPNTGELFF
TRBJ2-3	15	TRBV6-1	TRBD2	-	TGTGCCAGCAGTGAAATGTGGGGGGGGATAGATACGCAGTATTTT	CASSEMWGGIDTQYF
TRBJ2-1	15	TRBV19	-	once	TGTGCCAGTAGTAGGGCGGGGGCCCACTACAATGAGCAGTTCTTC	CASSRAGAHYNEQFF
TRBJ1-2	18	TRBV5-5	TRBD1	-	TGTGCCAGCAGCGAGCAGCCGACAGGGGTTCCCTTGGAAGGTGGCTACACCTTC	CASSEQPTGVPLEGGYTF
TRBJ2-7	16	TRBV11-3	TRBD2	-	TGTGCCAGCAGCTTTGCCGGGACTAGCGGCACCTACGAGCAGTACTTC	CASSFAGTSGTYEQYF
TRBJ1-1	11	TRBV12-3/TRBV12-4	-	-	TGTGCCAGCAGCCTCCCGCCCGAAGCTTTCTTT	CASSLPPEAFF
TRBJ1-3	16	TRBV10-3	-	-	TGTGCCATGAGAGGATGGGGAGTTGATTCTGGAAACACCATATATTTT	CAMRGWGVDSGNTIYF
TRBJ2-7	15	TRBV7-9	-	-	TGTGCCAGCAGCCCTGGACCCTTAAGCTCCTACGAGCAGTACTTC	CASSPGPLSSYEQYF
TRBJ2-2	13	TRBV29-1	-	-	TGCAGCGTTGAAATGTCTAACACCGGGGAGCTGTTTTTT	CSVEMSNTGELFF
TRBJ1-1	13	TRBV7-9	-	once	TGTGCCAGCAGCTTAGCGCCCAAGGCGGAAGCTTTCTTT	CASSLAPKAEAFF
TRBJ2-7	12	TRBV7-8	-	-	TGTGCCAGCAGCTCGCGATTACACGAGCAGTACTTC	CASSSRLHEQYF
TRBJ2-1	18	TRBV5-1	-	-	TGCGCCAGCAACCAAGACAGCCCTCGGGGAAGCTCCTACAATGAGCAGTTCTTC	CASNQDSPRGSSYNEQFF
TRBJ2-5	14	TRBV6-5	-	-	TGTGCCAGCAGTTACGGCGAGGGGCGGGAGACCCAGTACTTC	CASSYGEGRETQYF
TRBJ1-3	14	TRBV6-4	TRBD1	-	TGTGCCAGCAGTCCAGGGGGATCAGGAAACACCATATATTTT	CASSPGGSGNTIYF
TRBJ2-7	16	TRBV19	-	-	TGTGCCAGTAGCCAGATTGGGGGGTCAGGGGGCTACGAGCAGTACTTC	CASSQIGGSGGYEQYF
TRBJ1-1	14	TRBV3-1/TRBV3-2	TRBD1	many	TGTGCCAGCAGCCAAGCCAGGGGGCGCAAGGAAGCTTTCTTT	CASSQARGRKEAFF
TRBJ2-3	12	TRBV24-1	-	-	TGTGCCACCAGTGATTCAGGAGATACGCAGTATTTT	CATSDSGDTQYF
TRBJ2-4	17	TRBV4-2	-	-	TGTGCCAGCAGCCAATTTGGACAGGAGGGGACGGGAAACATTCAGTACTTC	CASSQFGQEGTGNIQYF
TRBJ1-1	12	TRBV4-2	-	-	TGTGCCAGCAGCCCTAATGGTGGGGAGGCTTTCTTT	CASSPNGGEAFF
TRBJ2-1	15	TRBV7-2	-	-	TGTGCCAGCAGCTTAGAGGAGGGGGCCTACAATGAGCAGTTCTTC	CASSLEEGAYNEQFF
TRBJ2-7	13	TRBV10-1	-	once	TGCGCCAGCAGCCCGTGGAGGGACCACGAGCAGTACTTC	CASSPWRDHEQYF
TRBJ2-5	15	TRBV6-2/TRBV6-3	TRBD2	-	TGTGCCAGCAGCTTGGGACTAGCGGGGCCCTCCACCCAGTACTTC	CASSLGLAGPSTQYF
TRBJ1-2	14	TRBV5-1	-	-	TGCGCCAGCAGTTCCGGGCCGAGGGACTATGGCTACACCTTC	CASSSGPRDYGYTF
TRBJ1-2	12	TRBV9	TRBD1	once	TGTGCCAGCAGCGCCGGACAGGCTGGCTACACCTTC	CASSAGQAGYTF
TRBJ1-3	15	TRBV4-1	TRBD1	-	TGCGCCAGCAGCCAAGAGGGGACAGGGGTCCACACCATATATTTT	CASSQEGTGVHTIYF